The present T cell receptor beta chain was sequenced within a study of T cells in Graves' hyperthyroidism and ophthalmopathy. Whole-study findings and limits: Ophthalmopathy was told apart from stable hyperthyroidism by a 13 V-J model. In blood, most of the thyroid clonotypes expanded above 0.001 were also present.

This clonotype showed up many times. The antigen is not known. Germline V gene data show CDR1 as GTSNPN and CDR2 as SVGIG (reference sequence). V lost 4 bases to trimming and J lost 3 bases, with 10 bases between them. The CDR3 runs to 12 residues. TCR beta CDR3 sequences were amplified from RNA transcripts. In the first-round RT-PCR of the TCR CDR3, the HTBI primer set was used. One entry per CDR3 protein results from TCRdb running MiXCR on the multiplex PCR reads. The sample lists hundreds of thousands of distinct CDR3 sequences, 15% to 20% occurring once. The sample was blood. This sequence originates from a woman younger than 30 with Graves' hyperthyroidism. V usage is TRBV30 and J usage is TRBJ2-7; no reliable D call. Here the CDR3 DNA reads TGTGCCTGGATATCTGCGAGCTACGAGCAGTACTTC. Protein sequence: CAWISASYEQYF.